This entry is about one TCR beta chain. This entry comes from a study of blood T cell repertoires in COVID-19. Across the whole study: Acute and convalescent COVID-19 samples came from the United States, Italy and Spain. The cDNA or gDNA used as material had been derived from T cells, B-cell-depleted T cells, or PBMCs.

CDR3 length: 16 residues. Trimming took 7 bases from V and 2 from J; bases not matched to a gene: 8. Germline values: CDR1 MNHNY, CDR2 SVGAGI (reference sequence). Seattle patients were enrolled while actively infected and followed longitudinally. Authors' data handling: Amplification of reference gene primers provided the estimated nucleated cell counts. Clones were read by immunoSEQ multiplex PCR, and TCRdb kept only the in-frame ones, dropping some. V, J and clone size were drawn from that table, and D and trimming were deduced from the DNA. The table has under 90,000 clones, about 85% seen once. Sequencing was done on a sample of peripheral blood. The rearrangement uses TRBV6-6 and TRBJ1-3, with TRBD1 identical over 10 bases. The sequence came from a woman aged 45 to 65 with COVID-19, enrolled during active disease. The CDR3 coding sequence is TGTGCCAGCACCCCCGCCGGGACAGGGGCTGGAAACACCATATATTTT. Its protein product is CASTPAGTGAGNTIYF.